This T cell receptor (beta chain) stems from a study of HIV-infected patients and healthy controls (TCRdb year 2014). A note on the overall study: Whether deep TCR repertoire sequencing of small blood samples from HIV patients could capture immune perturbation and reconstitution was tested in the study.

Using SuperScript III with primers targeting the alpha and beta constant regions, 500 to 550 ng of RNA was reverse transcribed. Alpha and beta chain libraries were generated separately via chain-specific third strand synthesis with multiplexing indices. To avoid primer bias, the protocol used one single primer pair to amplify every rearrangement within a chain, and the protocol also attached molecular barcodes to each cDNA molecule. T4 RNA Ligase 1 joined purified cDNA to a 5' RACE adapter that carried a random hexamer and the SP2 sequencing primer site. With slow temperature ramps used to favor optimal annealing, second strand synthesis was primed from the SP2 site with Phusion polymerase. The 12-nucleotide barcode on each molecule comprised two random hexamer sequences, both introduced before amplification and concatenated. A short first PCR added P5 and P7 adapter elements plus a second index, followed by a 23-cycle amplification PCR with P5s and P7 primers. A total of 25 to 30 PCR cycles were applied to the libraries, which were quantified on a Qubit, sized on a Bioanalyzer, and diluted to approximately 3.6 nM. Normalized libraries were sequenced on an Illumina MiSeq with 2 x 250 paired-end kits. Reverse transcription reactions were cleaned up on MinElute columns and eluted into 9.5 to 10 ul Tris-Cl. Adapter ligations were incubated for 20 to 25 hours at 16 degrees C and subsequently purified with AMPure XP beads at a 1:1 ratio. In the authors' own workflow: A modified Decombinator that output V, J, insert and barcode information was used to process the demultiplexed FASTQ files. Sequences sharing a barcode but differing from the dominant sequence were discarded as errors, and barcodes clustered at Levenshtein distance 3 were counted to estimate original cDNA molecules. The R packages ineq, vegan, igraph and RCytoscape were used for downstream analyses, with IMGT nomenclature and CDR3 definitions applied. V gene usage was computed over distinct sequences, each TCR counted once to avoid skew from clonal expansion. Whenever two unique CDR3 amino acid sequences within a donor differed by a single Levenshtein edit, similarity networks linked them. Published HIV-specific CDR3s (roughly 92 alpha, 700 to 900 beta) and CMV-specific CDR3s (approximately 13 alpha, about 250 beta) were assembled and queried against the repertoires. Lower sequence numbers were not the cause of the decreased diversity in patients, as random subsampling to size-matched repertoires showed. TCRdb trimmed the raw reads at Q25, called clones with MiXCR and kept productive beta chains. Entries are consolidated by CDR3 protein sequence, retaining the most common genes and DNA. The V and J calls come from TCRdb's annotation, not from the publication. In all, the sample holds 8,000 to 10,000 distinct CDR3 sequences, and 5.8% of those were seen once. The ten largest account for 7.7% of the sample.

Whole blood was used without cell fractionation, so all unsorted peripheral T cells were reflected in the repertoire. Ten uninfected healthy donors were sampled as controls, and four of these ten donors were sampled twice approximately three months apart. For RNA extraction, an approximately 2.5 ml sample of peripheral blood was drawn into Tempus tubes. The TURBO-DNase kit was used to remove leftover genomic DNA, and GLOBINclear was used to deplete globin mRNA. This clonotype is classified as medium-sized (0.01 to 0.1%). What this receptor recognizes is not known. Nothing much larger sits one base from this clone, and base qualities are not available. Overall results and qualifications from the work: Roughly threefold more distinct CDR3s and higher Shannon diversity were observed in healthy control repertoires than in untreated HIV+ repertoires. Processing was restricted to sixteen HIV-infected individuals, which the authors judged to be a major constraint on the generalizability of the findings. The observed differences in diversity were not explained by the slight differences in age and sex profiles between the study cohorts. Compared with controls, HIV-infected patients showed significantly different mean usage of eight alpha and eight beta V genes. Both the Jaccard index and the count of highly shared sequences showed that healthy controls shared more CDR3s between individuals than HIV+ patients did. Differing numbers of distinct sequences in patients and controls hindered comparison, and size-matching assigned excessive weight to rare events in the HIV-infected data. HIV-associated CDR3s exhibited a significant reduction in frequency during therapy, whereas CMV-associated CDR3s exhibited no significant change, although the majority increased in frequency. HLA typing of donors was not performed in the study. The use of whole blood limited sequencing depth and precluded separation of the dynamics of distinct T-cell subpopulations. Alpha-beta chain pairing was not determined in the samples. Alpha-chain CDR3s from MAIT cells occurred at high frequency in healthy controls but were severely depleted in HIV+ repertoires. HIV-infected repertoires had significantly higher mean Gini indices than controls, possibly reflecting oligoclonality. In size-matched repertoire data, the apparent post-therapy recovery of the Gini index in HIV-infected patients was not replicated.

Sequencing input: blood. The sequence derives from an adult in good health.

The CDR3 sequence is CASSILTRDRADNEQFF. The base sequence is TGTGCCAGTAGTATTCTGACCCGGGACAGGGCTGACAATGAGCAGTTCTTC. The chain joins TRBV19 to TRBJ2-1, with 9 bases aligning to TRBD1. Counted from cysteine to phenylalanine, this CDR3 has 17 amino acids. The kept DNA is CDR3 alone, 51 bases in frame from the first base. As encoded in the germline V gene (reference sequence), CDR1 is LNHDA while CDR2 is SQIVND. Compared with germline, V lacks 3 bases and J lacks 5 bases; bases without a gene match: 11.